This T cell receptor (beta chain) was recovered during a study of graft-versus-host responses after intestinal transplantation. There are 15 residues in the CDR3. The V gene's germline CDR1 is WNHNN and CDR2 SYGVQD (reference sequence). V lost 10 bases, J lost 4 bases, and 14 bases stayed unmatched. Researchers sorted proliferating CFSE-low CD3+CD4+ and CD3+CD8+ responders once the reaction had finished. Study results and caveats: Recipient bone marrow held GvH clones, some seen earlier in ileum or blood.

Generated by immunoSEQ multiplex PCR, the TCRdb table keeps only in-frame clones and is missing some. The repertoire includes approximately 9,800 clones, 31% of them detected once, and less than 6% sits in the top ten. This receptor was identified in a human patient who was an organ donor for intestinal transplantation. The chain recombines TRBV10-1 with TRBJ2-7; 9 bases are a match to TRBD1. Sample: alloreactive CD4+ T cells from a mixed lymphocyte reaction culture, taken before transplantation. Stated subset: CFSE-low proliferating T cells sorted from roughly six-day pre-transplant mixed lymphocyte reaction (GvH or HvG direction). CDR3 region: CATINRDRALYEQYF. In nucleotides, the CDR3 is TGCGCCACCATAAACCGGGACAGGGCATTATACGAGCAGTACTTC.